This T cell receptor (beta chain) was found in a study of blood T cell repertoires in COVID-19. Whole-study context: Researchers got acute and convalescent COVID-19 samples from the United States, Italy and Spain. Sources were T cells, B-cell-depleted T cells, or PBMCs; the material itself was cDNA or gDNA.

In the original processing: Estimated nucleated cell counts came from reference gene primer amplification. Sequencing used immunoSEQ multiplex PCR; TCRdb keeps in-frame clones, though not all of them. That table furnishes V, J and clone size, whereas the DNA furnished D and trimming. The sample has fewer than 500,000 clones; more than 75% are singletons. CDR3 length: 13 amino acids. Germline loops: CDR1 SGHVS, CDR2 FQNEAQ. Trimming removed 6 bases from V and 6 bases from J, with 12 bases in between. Across about two dozen US areas, participants ranged in age from 18 to 89 years. Sequencing was performed on PBMCs or T cells enriched from blood (not recorded which). This TCR came from a young man who had recovered from COVID-19. V usage is TRBV7-8 and J usage is TRBJ2-1, with a tentative D call TRBD2 (6 bases). CDR3 nucleotide sequence: TGTGCCAGCAGTTTCCCCGGGGGCAATGAGCAGTTCTTC. It is translated as CASSFPGGNEQFF.